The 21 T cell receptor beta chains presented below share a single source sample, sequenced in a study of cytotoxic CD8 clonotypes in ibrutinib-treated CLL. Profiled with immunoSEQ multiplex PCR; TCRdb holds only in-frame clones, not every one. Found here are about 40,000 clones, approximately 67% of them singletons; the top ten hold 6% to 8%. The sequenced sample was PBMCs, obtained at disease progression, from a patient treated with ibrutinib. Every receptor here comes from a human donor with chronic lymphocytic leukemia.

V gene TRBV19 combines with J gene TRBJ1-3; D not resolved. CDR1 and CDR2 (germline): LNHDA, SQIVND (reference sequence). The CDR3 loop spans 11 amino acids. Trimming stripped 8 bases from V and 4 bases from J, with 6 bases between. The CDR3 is CASAFGNTIYF. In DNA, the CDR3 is TGTGCCAGTGCCTTCGGAAACACCATATATTTT.

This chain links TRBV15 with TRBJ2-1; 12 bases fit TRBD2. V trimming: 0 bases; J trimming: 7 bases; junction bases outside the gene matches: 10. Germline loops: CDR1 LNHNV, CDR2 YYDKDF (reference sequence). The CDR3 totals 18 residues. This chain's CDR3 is CATSRDYETSGRWNEQFF. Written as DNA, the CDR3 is TGTGCCACCAGCAGAGATTATGAAACTAGCGGGAGGTGGAATGAGCAGTTCTTC.

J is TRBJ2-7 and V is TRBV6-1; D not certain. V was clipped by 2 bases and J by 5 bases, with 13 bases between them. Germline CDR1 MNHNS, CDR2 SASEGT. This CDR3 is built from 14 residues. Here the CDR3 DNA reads TGTGCCAGCAGTGAATGGTGGCAGCAGGACGAGCAGTACTTC. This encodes CASSEWWQQDEQYF.

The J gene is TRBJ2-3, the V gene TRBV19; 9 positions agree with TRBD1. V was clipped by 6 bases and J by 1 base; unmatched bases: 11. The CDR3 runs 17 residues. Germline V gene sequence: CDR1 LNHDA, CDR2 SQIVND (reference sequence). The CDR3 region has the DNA TGTGCCAGTAGGAGGACAGGGGACCGGAGGGGCACAGATACGCAGTATTTT. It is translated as CASRRTGDRRGTDTQYF.

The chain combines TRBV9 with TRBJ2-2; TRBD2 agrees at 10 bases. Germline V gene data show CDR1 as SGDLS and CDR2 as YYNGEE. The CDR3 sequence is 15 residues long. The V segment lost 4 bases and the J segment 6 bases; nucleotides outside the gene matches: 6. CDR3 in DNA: TGTGCCAGCAGCCGCGCTAGCGGGAGTCCCGGGGAGCTGTTTTTT. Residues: CASSRASGSPGELFF.

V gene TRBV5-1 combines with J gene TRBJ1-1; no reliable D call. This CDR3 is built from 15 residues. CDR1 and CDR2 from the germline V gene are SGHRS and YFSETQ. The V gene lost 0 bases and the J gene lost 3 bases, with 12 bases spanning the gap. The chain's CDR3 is CASSLGQAGYTEAFF. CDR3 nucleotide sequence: TGCGCCAGCAGCTTGGGGCAGGCGGGTTACACTGAAGCTTTCTTT.

This CDR3 is CAWKGQGEGEQYF. Written as DNA, the CDR3 is TGTGCCTGGAAGGGACAGGGGGAAGGAGAGCAGTACTTC. The rearrangement joins TRBV30 to TRBJ2-7; 11 nucleotides match TRBD1. The CDR3 contains 13 residues. Trimming took 4 bases from V and 7 from J; bases not matched to a gene: 6. Per the germline V gene, CDR1 is GTSNPN and CDR2 is SVGIG (reference sequence).

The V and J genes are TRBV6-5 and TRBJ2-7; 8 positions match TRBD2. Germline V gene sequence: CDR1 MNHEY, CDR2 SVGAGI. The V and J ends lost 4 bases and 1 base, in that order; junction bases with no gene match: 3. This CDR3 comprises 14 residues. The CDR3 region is CASSLTSVSYEQYF. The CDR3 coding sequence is TGTGCCAGCAGTTTGACTAGCGTTTCCTACGAGCAGTACTTC.

The CDR3 bases are TGTGCCAGCAGTGAAGCCTTTGGGGGCGGGGCCGTAAAACTGTTTTTT. Amino acids: CASSEAFGGGAVKLFF. This chain connects TRBV6-1 to TRBJ1-4; possibly TRBD1 for D (6 bases). V dropped 0 bases and J dropped 10 bases, with 18 bases sitting between them. Germline V gene lookup returns CDR1 MNHNS and CDR2 SASEGT. CDR3 length: 16 residues.

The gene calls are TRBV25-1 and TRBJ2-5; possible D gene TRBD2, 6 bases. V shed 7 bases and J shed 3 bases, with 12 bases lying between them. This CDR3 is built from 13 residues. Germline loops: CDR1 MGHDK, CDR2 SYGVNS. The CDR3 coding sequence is TGTGCCAGCACCGGCCCGGGGGAAGAGACCCAGTACTTC. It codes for CASTGPGEETQYF. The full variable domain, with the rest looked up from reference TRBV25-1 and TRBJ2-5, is EADIYQTPRYLVIGTGKKITLECSQTMGHDKMYWYQQDPGMELHLIHYSYGVNSTEKGDLSSESTVSRIRTEHFPLTLESARPSHTSQYLCASTGPGEETQYFGPGTRLLVL.

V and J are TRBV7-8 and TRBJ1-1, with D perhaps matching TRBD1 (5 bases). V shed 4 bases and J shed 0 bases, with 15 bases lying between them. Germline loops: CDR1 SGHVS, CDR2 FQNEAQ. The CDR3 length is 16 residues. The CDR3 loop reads CASSSAGPALNTEAFF. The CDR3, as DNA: TGTGCCAGCAGCTCCGCGGGGCCAGCCCTGAACACTGAAGCTTTCTTT.

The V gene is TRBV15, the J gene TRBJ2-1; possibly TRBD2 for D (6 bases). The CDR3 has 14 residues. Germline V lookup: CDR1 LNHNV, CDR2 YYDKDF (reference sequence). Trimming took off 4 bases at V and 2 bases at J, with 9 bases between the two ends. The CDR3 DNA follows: TGTGCCACCAGCACAGCGGGTCCCTACAATGAGCAGTTCTTC. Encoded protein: CATSTAGPYNEQFF. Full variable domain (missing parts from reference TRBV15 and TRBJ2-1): DAMVIQNPRYQVTQFGKPVTLSCSQTLNHNVMYWYQQKSSQAPKLLFHYYDKDFNNEADTPDNFQSRRPNTSFCFLDIRSPGLGDTAMYLCATSTAGPYNEQFFGPGTRLTVL.

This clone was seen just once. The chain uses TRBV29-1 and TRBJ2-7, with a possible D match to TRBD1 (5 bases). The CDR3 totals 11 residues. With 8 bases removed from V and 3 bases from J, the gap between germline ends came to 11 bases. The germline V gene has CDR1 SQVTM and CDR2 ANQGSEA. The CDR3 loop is CSSRQGYEQYF. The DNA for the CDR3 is TGCAGCTCGAGGCAGGGCTACGAGCAGTACTTC.

In DNA, the CDR3 is TGTGCCACAGGACGGGGGCCTGTTAATGAAAAACTGTTTTTT. It specifies CATGRGPVNEKLFF. V gene TRBV28 combines with J gene TRBJ1-4, with D maybe TRBD1 (6 bases). V lost 10 bases and J lost 4, with 16 bases in between. Germline loops: CDR1 MDHEN, CDR2 SYDVKM. The CDR3 runs 14 residues.

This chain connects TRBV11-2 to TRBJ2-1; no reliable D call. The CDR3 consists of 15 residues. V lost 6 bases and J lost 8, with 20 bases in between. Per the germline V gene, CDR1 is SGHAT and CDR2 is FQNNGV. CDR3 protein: CASRPSWVYAHEQFF. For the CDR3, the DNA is TGTGCCAGCAGGCCTTCCTGGGTCTACGCTCATGAGCAGTTCTTC.

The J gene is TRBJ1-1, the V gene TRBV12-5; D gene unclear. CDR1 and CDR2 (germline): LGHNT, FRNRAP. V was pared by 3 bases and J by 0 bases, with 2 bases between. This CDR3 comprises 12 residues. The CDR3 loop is CASGLVNTEAFF. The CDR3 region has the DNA TGTGCTAGTGGTTTAGTGAACACTGAAGCTTTCTTT.

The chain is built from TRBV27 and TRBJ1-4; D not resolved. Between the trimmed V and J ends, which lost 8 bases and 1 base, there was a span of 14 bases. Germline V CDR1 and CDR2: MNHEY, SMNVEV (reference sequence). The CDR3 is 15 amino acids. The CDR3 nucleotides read TGTGCCAGCCGGCCCCCTGGGGTAACTAATGAAAAACTGTTTTTT. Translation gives CASRPPGVTNEKLFF.

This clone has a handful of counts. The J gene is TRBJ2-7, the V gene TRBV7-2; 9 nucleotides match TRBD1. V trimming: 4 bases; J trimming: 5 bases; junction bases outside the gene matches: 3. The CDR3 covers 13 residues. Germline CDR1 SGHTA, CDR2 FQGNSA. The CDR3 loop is CASSSRTGDEQYF. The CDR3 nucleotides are TGTGCCAGCAGCTCCCGGACAGGGGACGAGCAGTACTTC.

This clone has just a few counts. The CDR3 nucleotides read TGCAGCGTTCGCCCTGGCACTGAAGCTTTCTTT. This gives the protein CSVRPGTEAFF. The chain has TRBV29-1 and TRBJ1-1; D ambiguous. The CDR3 is 11 amino acids. V was trimmed by 5 bases and J by 4 bases, leaving 8 bases between them. Germline V gives CDR1 SQVTM, CDR2 ANQGSEA.

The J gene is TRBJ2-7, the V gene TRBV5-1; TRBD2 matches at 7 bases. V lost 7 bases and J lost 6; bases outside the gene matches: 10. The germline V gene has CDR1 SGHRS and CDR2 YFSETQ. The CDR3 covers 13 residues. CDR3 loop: CASSEQTSVEQYF. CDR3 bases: TGCGCCAGCTCCGAGCAAACTAGCGTCGAGCAGTACTTC.

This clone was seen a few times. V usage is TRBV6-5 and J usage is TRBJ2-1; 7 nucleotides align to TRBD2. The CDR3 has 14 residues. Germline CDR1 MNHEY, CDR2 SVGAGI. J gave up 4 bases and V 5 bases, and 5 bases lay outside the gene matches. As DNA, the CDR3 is TGTGCCAGCAGTCCTAGCGGAAGATACAATGAGCAGTTCTTC. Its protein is CASSPSGRYNEQFF.